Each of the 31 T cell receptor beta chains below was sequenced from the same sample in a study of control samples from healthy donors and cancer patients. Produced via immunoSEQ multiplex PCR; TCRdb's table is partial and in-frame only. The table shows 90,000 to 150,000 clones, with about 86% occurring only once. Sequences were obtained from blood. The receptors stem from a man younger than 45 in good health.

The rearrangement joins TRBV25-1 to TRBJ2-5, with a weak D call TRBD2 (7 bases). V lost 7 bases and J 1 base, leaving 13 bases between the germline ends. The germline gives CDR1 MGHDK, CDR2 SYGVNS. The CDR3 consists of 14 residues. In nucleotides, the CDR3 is TGTGCCAGCACCTCTAGGGGGGGCCAAGAGACCCAGTACTTC. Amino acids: CASTSRGGQETQYF.

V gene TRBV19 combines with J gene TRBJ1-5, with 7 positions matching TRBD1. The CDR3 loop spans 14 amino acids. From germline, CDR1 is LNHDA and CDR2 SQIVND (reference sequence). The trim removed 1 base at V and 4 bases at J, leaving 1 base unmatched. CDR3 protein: CASSIVQGNQPQHF. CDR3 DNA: TGTGCCAGTAGTATAGTACAGGGGAATCAGCCCCAGCATTTT.

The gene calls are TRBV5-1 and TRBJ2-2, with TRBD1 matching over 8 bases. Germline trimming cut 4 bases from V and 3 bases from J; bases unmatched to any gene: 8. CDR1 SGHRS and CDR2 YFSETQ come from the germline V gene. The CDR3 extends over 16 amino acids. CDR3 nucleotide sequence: TGCGCCAGCAGCCAGACAGGGGCTGAGGACACCGGGGAGCTGTTTTTT. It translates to CASSQTGAEDTGELFF.

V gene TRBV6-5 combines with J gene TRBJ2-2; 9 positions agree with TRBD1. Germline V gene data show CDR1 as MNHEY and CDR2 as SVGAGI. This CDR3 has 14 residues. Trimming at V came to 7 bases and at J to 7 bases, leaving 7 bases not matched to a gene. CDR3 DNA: TGTGCCAGCAACACAGGGGGCGCCGGCGGGGAGCTGTTTTTT. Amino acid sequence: CASNTGGAGGELFF.

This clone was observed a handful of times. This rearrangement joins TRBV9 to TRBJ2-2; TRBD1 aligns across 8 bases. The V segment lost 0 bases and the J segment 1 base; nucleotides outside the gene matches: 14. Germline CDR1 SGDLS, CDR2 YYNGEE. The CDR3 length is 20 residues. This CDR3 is CASSVGPTNPGTGNTGELFF. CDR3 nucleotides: TGTGCCAGCAGCGTAGGTCCCACAAACCCCGGGACAGGGAACACCGGGGAGCTGTTTTTT.

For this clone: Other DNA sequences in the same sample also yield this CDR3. The CDR3 is CAISESGGSNQPQHF. For the CDR3, the DNA is TGTGCCATCAGTGAGTCGGGGGGTAGCAATCAGCCCCAGCATTTT. This chain uses TRBV10-3 with TRBJ1-5; the D gene is possibly TRBD1 (5 bases). Looked up from germline, CDR1 is ENHRY and CDR2 is SYGVKD. This CDR3 region has 15 residues. V shed 0 bases and J shed 0 bases, with 6 bases lying between them.

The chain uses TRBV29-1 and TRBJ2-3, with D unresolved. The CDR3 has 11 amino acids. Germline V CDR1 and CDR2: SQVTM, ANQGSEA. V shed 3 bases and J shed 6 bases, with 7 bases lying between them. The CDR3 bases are TGCAGCGTTGAGGTAAGGGATACGCAGTATTTT. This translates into CSVEVRDTQYF.

CDR3 protein: CASGPQQLGETQYF. The CDR3 DNA follows: TGTGCTAGTGGGCCCCAGCAGCTAGGAGAGACCCAGTACTTC. The chain carries TRBV12-5 and TRBJ2-5; D is unclear. Deletions cut 6 bases from V and 4 bases from J, with 15 bases between. Germline V gives CDR1 LGHNT, CDR2 FRNRAP. This CDR3 has 14 residues.

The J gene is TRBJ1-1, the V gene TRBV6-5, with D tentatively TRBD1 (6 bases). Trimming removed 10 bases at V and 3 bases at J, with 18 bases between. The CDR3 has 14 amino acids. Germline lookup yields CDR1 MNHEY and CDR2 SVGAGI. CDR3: CATLLGGADTEAFF. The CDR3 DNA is TGTGCCACCCTACTGGGGGGGGCGGACACTGAAGCTTTCTTT.

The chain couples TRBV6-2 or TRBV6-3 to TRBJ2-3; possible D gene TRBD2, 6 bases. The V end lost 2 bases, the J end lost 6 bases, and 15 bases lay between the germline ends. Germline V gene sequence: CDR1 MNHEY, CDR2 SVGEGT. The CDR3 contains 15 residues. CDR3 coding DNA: TGTGCCAGCAGTTACGGCGGGGTCCTCGGGGATACGCAGTATTTT. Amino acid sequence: CASSYGGVLGDTQYF.

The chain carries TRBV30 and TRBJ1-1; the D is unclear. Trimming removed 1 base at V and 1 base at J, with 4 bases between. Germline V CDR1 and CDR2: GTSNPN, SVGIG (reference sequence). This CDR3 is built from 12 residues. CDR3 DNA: TGTGCCTGGAGTGCCCAGAACACTGAAGCTTTCTTT. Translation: CAWSAQNTEAFF.

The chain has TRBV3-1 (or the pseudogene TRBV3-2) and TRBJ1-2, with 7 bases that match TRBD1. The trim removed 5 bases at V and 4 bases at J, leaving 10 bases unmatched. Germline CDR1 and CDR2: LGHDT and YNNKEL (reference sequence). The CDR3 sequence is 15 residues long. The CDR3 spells CASSAGTDYSYGYTF. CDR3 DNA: TGTGCCAGCAGCGCCGGGACAGACTATTCCTATGGCTACACCTTC.

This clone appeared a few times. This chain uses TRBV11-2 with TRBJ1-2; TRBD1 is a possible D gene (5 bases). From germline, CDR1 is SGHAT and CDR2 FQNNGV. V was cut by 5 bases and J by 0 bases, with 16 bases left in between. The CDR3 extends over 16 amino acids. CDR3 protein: CASSPLGTNANYGYTF. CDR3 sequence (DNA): TGTGCCAGCAGCCCACTCGGGACGAACGCTAACTATGGCTACACCTTC.

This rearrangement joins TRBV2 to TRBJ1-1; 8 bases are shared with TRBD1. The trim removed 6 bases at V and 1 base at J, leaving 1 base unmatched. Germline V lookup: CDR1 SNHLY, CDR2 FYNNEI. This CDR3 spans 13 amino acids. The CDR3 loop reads CASSGQGNTEAFF. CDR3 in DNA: TGTGCCAGCAGCGGACAGGGGAACACTGAAGCTTTCTTT.

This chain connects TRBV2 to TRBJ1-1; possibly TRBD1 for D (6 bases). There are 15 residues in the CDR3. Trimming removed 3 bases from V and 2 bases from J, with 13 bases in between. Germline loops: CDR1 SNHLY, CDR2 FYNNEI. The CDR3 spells CASSDRRGGNTEAFF. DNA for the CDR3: TGTGCCAGCAGTGATCGACGGGGGGGCAACACTGAAGCTTTCTTT.

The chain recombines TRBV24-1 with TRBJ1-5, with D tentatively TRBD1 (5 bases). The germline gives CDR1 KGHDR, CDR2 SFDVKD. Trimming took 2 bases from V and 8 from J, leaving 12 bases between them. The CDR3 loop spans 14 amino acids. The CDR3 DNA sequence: TGTGCCACCAGTGATTCAACGGTGGGGGAGCCCCAGCATTTT. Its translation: CATSDSTVGEPQHF.

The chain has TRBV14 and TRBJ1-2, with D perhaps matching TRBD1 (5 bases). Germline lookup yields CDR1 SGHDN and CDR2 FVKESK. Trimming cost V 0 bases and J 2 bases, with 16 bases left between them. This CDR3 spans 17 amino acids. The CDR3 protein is CASSQEKGPQGNYGYTF. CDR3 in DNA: TGTGCCAGCAGCCAAGAAAAAGGGCCGCAGGGAAACTATGGCTACACCTTC.

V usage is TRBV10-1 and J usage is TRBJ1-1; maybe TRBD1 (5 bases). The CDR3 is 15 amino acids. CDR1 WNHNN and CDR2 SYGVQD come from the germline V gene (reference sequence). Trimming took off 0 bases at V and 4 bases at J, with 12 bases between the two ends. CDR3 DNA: TGCGCCAGCAGTGAGTCCGGCAGGGATGTCACTGAAGCTTTCTTT. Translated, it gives CASSESGRDVTEAFF.

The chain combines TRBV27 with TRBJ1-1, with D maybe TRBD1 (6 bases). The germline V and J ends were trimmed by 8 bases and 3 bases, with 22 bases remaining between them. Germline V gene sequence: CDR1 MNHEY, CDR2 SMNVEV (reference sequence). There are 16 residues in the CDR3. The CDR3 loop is CASWGGGGRMDTEAFF. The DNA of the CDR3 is TGTGCCAGCTGGGGGGGTGGGGGGCGTATGGACACTGAAGCTTTCTTT.

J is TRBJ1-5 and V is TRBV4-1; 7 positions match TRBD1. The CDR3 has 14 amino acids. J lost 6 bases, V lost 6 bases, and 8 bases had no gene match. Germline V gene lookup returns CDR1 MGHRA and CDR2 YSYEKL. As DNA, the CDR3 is TGCGCCAGCAGATATGGGGCAGGGGGTCAGCCCCAGCATTTT. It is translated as CASRYGAGGQPQHF.

CDR3 in DNA: TGTGCCACCAGCAGGGGACAGGAAGATCAGCCCCAGCATTTT. As protein: CATSRGQEDQPQHF. This chain joins TRBV15 and TRBJ1-5, with 8 bases fitting TRBD1. The ends lost 3 bases at V and 5 bases at J; junction bases unmatched: 3. The CDR3 is made up of 14 amino acids. Germline CDR1 and CDR2: LNHNV and YYDKDF (reference sequence).

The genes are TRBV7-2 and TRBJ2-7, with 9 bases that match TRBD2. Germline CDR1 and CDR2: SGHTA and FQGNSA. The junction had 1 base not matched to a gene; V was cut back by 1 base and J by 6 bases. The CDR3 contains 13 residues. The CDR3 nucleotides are TGTGCCAGCAGCTTAGGCGGGGGGGCCGAGCAGTACTTC. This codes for CASSLGGGAEQYF. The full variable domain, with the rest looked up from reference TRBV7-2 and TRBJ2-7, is GAGVSQSPSNKVTEKGKDVELRCDPISGHTALYWYRQSLGQGLEFLIYFQGNSAPDKSGLPSDRFSAERTGGSVSTLTIQRTQQEDSAVYLCASSLGGGAEQYFGPGTRLTVT.

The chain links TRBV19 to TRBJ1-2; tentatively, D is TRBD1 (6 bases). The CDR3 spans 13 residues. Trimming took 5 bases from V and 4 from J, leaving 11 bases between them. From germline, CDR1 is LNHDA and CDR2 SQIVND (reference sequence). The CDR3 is CASSPDRLYGYTF. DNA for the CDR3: TGTGCCAGTAGTCCGGACAGACTCTATGGCTACACCTTC.

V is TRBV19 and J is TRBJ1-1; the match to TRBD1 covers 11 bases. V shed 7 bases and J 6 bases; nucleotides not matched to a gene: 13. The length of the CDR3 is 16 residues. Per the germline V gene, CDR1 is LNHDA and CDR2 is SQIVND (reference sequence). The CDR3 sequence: CASTPDRGRFLAEAFF. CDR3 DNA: TGTGCCAGTACCCCGGACAGGGGGCGCTTTTTGGCTGAAGCTTTCTTT.

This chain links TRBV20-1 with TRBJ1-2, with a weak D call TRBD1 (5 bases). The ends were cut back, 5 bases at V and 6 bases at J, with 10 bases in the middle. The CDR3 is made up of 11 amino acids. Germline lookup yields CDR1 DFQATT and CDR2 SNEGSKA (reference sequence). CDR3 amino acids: CSAWDVDGYTF. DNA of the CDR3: TGCAGTGCTTGGGACGTAGATGGCTACACCTTC.

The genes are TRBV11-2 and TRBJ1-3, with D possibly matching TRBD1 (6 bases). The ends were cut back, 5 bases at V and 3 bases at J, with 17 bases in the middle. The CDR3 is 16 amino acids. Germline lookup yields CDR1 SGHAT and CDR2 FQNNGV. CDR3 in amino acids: CASSPAGAGVGNTIYF. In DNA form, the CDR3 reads TGTGCCAGCAGCCCCGCTGGGGCAGGGGTTGGAAACACCATATATTTT.

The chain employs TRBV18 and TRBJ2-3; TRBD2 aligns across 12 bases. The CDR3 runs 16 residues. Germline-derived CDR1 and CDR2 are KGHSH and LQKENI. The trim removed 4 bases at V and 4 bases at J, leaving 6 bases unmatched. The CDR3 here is CASSLQTSGGPDTQYF. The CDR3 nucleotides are TGTGCCAGCTCACTTCAAACTAGCGGGGGGCCAGATACGCAGTATTTT.

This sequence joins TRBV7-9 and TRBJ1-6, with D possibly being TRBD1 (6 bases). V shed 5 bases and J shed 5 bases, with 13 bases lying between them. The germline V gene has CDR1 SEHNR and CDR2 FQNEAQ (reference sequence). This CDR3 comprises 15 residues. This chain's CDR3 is CASSRTGTNNSPLHF. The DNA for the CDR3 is TGTGCCAGCAGCCGTACAGGGACAAATAATTCACCCCTCCACTTT.

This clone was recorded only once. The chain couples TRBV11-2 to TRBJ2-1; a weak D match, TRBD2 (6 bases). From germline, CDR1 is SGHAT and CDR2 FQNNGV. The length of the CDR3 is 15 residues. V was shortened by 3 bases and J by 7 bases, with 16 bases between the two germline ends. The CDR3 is CASSLGGDPWNEQFF. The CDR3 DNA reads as TGTGCCAGCAGCTTGGGGGGAGATCCGTGGAATGAGCAGTTCTTC. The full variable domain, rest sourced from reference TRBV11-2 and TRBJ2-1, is EAGVAQSPRYKIIEKRQSVAFWCNPISGHATLYWYQQILGQGPKLLIQFQNNGVVDDSQLPKDRFSAERLKGVDSTLKIQPAKLEDSAVYLCASSLGGDPWNEQFFGPGTRLTVL.

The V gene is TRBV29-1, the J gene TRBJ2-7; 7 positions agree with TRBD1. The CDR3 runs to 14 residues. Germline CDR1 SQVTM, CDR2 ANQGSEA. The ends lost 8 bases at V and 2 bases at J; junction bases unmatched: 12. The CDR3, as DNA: TGCAGCTTTATCACAGGGGACGGAACCTACGAGCAGTACTTC. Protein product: CSFITGDGTYEQYF.

CDR3 DNA: TGTGCCAGCAGCTTGGGTCAGGGGGTAAAGGGTGAAAAACTGTTTTTT. Protein: CASSLGQGVKGEKLFF. The chain joins TRBV5-4 to TRBJ1-4; 7 bases align to TRBD1. The CDR3 totals 16 residues. The V gene's germline CDR1 is SGHNT and CDR2 YYREEE (reference sequence). V shed 0 bases and J 7 bases; nucleotides not matched to a gene: 9.